This T cell receptor (beta chain) was sequenced for a study of shared clonotypes between healthy human individuals (dated by TCRdb to about 2020). Background on the whole study: The cohort included a few men and a couple of women between 18 and 49 years of age. The study deeply sequenced blood TCR repertoires of about five healthy adults to estimate repertoire size and the extent of clonotype sharing between individuals. Different laboratories and diverse techniques were used to prepare libraries and sequence TCR repertoires, to increase sequencing depth and limit assay-specific biases. Between about 0.8 and 9.5 billion PBMCs per donor were obtained by leukapheresis. For each donor, CD4 naive and CD4 memory were each given three plates, CD8 naive was given two plates, and CD8 memory was given one plate.

The donors were healthy, HIV-negative adults who had no recently reported acute infections or vaccinations. All donors were Caucasian adults living in Nashville, Tennessee, USA. CD4+ T cells were enriched through magnetic negative selection, after which naive cells were positively selected on CD45RA and the remaining negative fraction served as the memory subset. Blood was obtained by leukapheresis, after which PBMCs were separated by Ficoll-Histopaque density gradient centrifugation and cryopreserved in liquid nitrogen vapor phase. Purity and quantity of every magnetically sorted T cell population were checked by analytical flow cytometry. From each sorted fraction, genomic DNA was isolated and quantified by UV absorbance on a Nanodrop 2000c. As regards this clone: The antigen it recognizes is unknown. Base quality data are lacking; no much larger clone is found one base away.

Using the deep immunoSEQ assay, TCR CDR3 regions were amplified from genomic DNA by multiplex PCR. Extracted genomic DNA from each cell subset was distributed evenly across all wells of several immunoSEQ 96-well plates, and each plate was treated as a replicate. For sorted subsets, approximately 210 ng of genomic DNA, equivalent to 25,000 to 30,000 T cell genomes, went into each replicate PCR. Purified libraries were quantified with a Qubit 3.0 fluorometer, sized on a Bioanalyzer 2100, and re-quantified with the KAPA Library Quantification kit. Every immunoSEQ 96-well plate was sequenced on a dedicated single-read 150-cycle Illumina NextSeq 550 flow cell. Per the source publication's procedure: Because only junctional sequences without quality scores were contained in the immunoSEQ output, filtering matching that applied to full-length reads could not be performed. To assign V/J genes and CDR3, sequences were annotated using PyIR, a Python wrapper for IgBLAST v1.9, with IMGT germline references. Reads were filtered out if the reads had weak V/J assignments (E-value above 1e-6), no CDR3, stop codons, out-of-frame junctions, or ambiguous translated residues. V3J clonotypes were defined as sequences sharing the same inferred V gene, J gene, and CDR3 amino acid sequence. Percentage overlap between repertoires was computed as shared unique clonotypes divided by the size of the smaller repertoire. Three approaches were used to assess repertoire richness: RTK rarefaction, the Chao1 estimator, and Recon v2.1 estimates of unobserved clonotypes. Generation probabilities for all TCRbeta clonotypes obtained by the gDNA method from a few donors were computed using OLGA. TCRdb took over this immuneACCESS table, retaining in-frame rearrangements with V and J assigned. Such tables are incomplete; in checked studies, under half of the missing clones stem from an unresolved V gene, and the remainder is unexplained. That table supplies the V and J calls and clone size; D and trimming were determined from the DNA. Present in this sample are about 1 million clones, 60% to 80% of which were seen just once. The ten largest clonotypes hold about 1.5% of the sample.

Per the germline V gene (reference sequence), GTSNPN is the CDR1 and SVGIG is the CDR2. The junction shows trimming of 8 bases on V and 1 base on J, and the gene matches do not reach 8 bases of it. The CDR3 runs 15 residues from the cysteine to the phenylalanine. The sequence is cut down to CDR3 DNA, 45 bases in frame from base 1. The investigation overall reported the following: Incomplete sequencing was indicated by rarefaction of sorted-subset datasets, despite the large sequencing depth. Higher generation probabilities were observed for clonotypes shared by all four sorted-subset donors than for non-shared clonotypes. Estimated clonotype richness was generally larger for naive than for memory subsets. Pairwise subsampling indicated that sequencing depth was expected to affect the degree of clonotype sharing among donors. The small number of donors limited the genetic and exposure-history diversity represented. Only blood was sampled, and tissue TCR repertoires likely differ from those in blood. Roughly 5.2% of naive CD4, 3.5% of naive CD8, around 2.3% of memory CD4, and 0.4% of memory CD8 clonotypes were shared across four donors.

The sample taken for sequencing was memory CD4+ T cells sorted from blood. The sample's cell subset or site label, decoded: CD45RA-negative fraction. Recombination connected TRBV30 to TRBJ2-2, and TRBD1 matches 9 of the central bases. The receptor comes from a man aged 18 to 29 in good health. The CDR3 region: CAALTGGVNTGELFF. The nucleotide sequence is TGTGCCGCATTAACAGGGGGCGTGAACACCGGGGAGCTGTTTTTT. Reference TRBV30 and TRBJ2-2 proteins supply the regions before and after the CDR3; the full variable domain is: SQTIHQWPATLVQPVGSPLSLECTVEGTSNPNLYWYRQAAGRGLQLLFYSVGIGQISSEVPQNLSASRPQDRQFILSSKKLLLSDSGFYLCAALTGGVNTGELFFGEGSRLTVL.